The rows below give T cell receptor beta chains drawn from one sample of a study of OX40 agonist ivuxolimab in advanced cancers. Assay: immunoSEQ multiplex PCR; the TCRdb copy retains only in-frame clones and omits some. The sample consists of 25,000 to 30,000 clones, around 83% of them appearing once. Source: CD4+ or CD8+ T cells sorted from blood, taken in a trial of the OX40 agonist ivuxolimab. These receptors came from an adult with an advanced solid tumor such as melanoma, head and neck, liver or kidney cancer. Both conserved end residues are trimmed from each CDR3.

V gene	J gene	CDR3 protein
TRBV15	TRBJ2-1	ATSKAGQLGEQF
TRBV19	TRBJ1-5	ASSHKQAGQNQPQH
TRBV19	TRBJ1-5	ASTRTGARNQPQH
TRBV7-9	TRBJ1-2	ASSPPGGLSYGYT
TRBV27	TRBJ1-5	ASSWAGGQPQH
TRBV11-1	TRBJ2-7	ASSLAGEQY
TRBV7-9	TRBJ2-3	ASSLLEAGEDTQY
TRBV27	TRBJ2-7	ASSLKGQYEQY
TRBV4-1	TRBJ2-7	ASSQFRDGIYEQY
TRBV29-1	TRBJ2-2	SASAPGELF
TRBV19	TRBJ2-2	ASKGQEHTGELF
TRBV7-9	TRBJ2-5	ASSLDSTQETQY
TRBV28	TRBJ2-5	ASSSGLLGETQY
TRBV30	TRBJ2-5	AWSDEAGETQY
TRBV28	TRBJ1-5	ASSRRQKPQH
TRBV4-1	TRBJ2-7	ASSGDRVGSYEQY
TRBV11-2	TRBJ2-7	ASSLVGNSKEQY
TRBV7-3	TRBJ2-3	ASSLRRDGTQY
TRBV29-1	TRBJ1-3	SVEGMGPGNTIY
TRBV7-8	TRBJ2-2	ASSFAGTSGGTGELF
TRBV7-9	TRBJ2-7	ASSSGWEQY
TRBV2	.	ASSAGEYHSSYEQY
TRBV6-5	TRBJ2-3	ASGYSGGGTRDTQY
TRBV6-1	TRBJ1-2	ASRETGHGYT
TRBV28	TRBJ2-3	ASSFLAGTDTQY
TRBV7-9	TRBJ2-2	ASRDREGGELF
TRBV10-3	TRBJ2-6	AISWTGDGSGANVLT
TRBV6-5	TRBJ2-7	ASRPQTVLEQY
TRBV21-1	TRBJ2-2	ASIPGQKNTGELF
TRBV7-2	TRBJ2-1	ASSPTGGPYNEQF
TRBV30	TRBJ2-5	AWDQNRETQY
TRBV6-5	TRBJ1-5	ASSRIYGGNQPQH
TRBV7-8	TRBJ2-7	ASRMQGPYEQY
TRBV19	TRBJ1-1	ASSMNGLNTEAF
TRBV28	TRBJ1-4	ASSLGRGHGKLF
TRBV5-1	TRBJ2-7	ASSFRGAEQY
TRBV25-1	TRBJ2-5	ASRETQY
TRBV14	TRBJ2-2	ASSPGRLTGELF
TRBV5-4	TRBJ1-1	ASSPLGGTEAF
TRBV5-6	TRBJ2-7	ASSTGTSGRQEY
TRBV13	TRBJ2-7	ASSLDYEQY
TRBV7-3	TRBJ2-1	ASSLGTPEQF
TRBV9	TRBJ2-7	ASSAGTGGSEQY
TRBV7-6	TRBJ2-2	ASSPTGGEGTGELF
TRBV30	TRBJ1-2	AWSIAGGDGGYT
TRBV5-6	TRBJ2-6	ASSLGGTGANVLT
TRBV5-4	TRBJ2-7	ASRSGTGVSYEQY
TRBV14	TRBJ2-5	ASSQDWELAGVETQY
TRBV9	TRBJ2-7	ASSVEGTPYEQY
TRBV6-1	TRBJ1-1	ASSERWDNTEAF
TRBV28	TRBJ2-1	ASRPLAGIDEQF
TRBV7-9	TRBJ1-1	AGTQYTEAF
TRBV5-6	TRBJ2-4	ASSLGGGGKNIQY
TRBV7-3	TRBJ2-5	ASSLRIQETQY
TRBV7-2	TRBJ2-7	ASVGVRQGAYEQY
TRBV7-6	TRBJ1-4	ASSLGGRGLNGKLF
TRBV11-2	TRBJ1-5	ASRSGNQPQH